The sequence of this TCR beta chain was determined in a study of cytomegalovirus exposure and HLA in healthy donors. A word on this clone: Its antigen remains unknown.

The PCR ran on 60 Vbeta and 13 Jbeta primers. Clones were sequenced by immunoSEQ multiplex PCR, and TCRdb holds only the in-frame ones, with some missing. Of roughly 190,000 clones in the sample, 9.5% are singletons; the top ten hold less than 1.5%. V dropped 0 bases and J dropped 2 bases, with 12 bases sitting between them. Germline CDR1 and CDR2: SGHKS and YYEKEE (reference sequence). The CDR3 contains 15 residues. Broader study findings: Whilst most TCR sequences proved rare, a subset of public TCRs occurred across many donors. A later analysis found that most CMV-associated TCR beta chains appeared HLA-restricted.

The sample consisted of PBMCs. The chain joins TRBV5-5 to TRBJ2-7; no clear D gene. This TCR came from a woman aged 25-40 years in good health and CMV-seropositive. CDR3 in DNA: TGTGCCAGCAGCTTGGTTAGCCAGCCTACCTACGAGCAGTACTTC. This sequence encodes CASSLVSQPTYEQYF.